This entry lists 22 T cell receptor beta chains sequenced from one sample in a study of cytomegalovirus exposure and HLA in healthy donors. PCR primers comprised 60 Vbeta and 13 Jbeta primers. Using immunoSEQ multiplex PCR, the repertoire was profiled, and TCRdb retains in-frame clones only, with some absent. This sample yields 150,000 to 200,000 clones, of which approximately 72% are seen a single time; under 2.5% belongs to the top ten. Material for sequencing was PBMCs. All receptors come from a female donor in good health and CMV-seronegative.

This sequence joins TRBV19 and TRBJ2-3; D possibly corresponds to TRBD2 (6 bases). Trimming removed 3 bases at V and 2 bases at J, with 18 bases between. This CDR3 is built from 17 residues. Germline loops: CDR1 LNHDA, CDR2 SQIVND (reference sequence). The CDR3 DNA is TGTGCCAGTAGTATTGACACTAGCCATCTACCCACAGATACGCAGTATTTT. Encoded protein: CASSIDTSHLPTDTQYF.

J is TRBJ2-1 and V is TRBV18; D ambiguous. V was shortened by 4 bases and J by 3 bases, with 19 bases between the two germline ends. From germline, CDR1 is KGHSH and CDR2 LQKENI. There are 17 residues in the CDR3. The CDR3 nucleotides are TGTGCCAGCTCACTAACCCTTTCCGGGTCAAGCTACAATGAGCAGTTCTTC. The encoded protein is CASSLTLSGSSYNEQFF.

The CDR3 DNA follows: TGTGCCGTTAGCGGGAGCTCCTACGAGCAGTACTTC. Protein product: CAVSGSSYEQYF. V gene TRBV10-3 combines with J gene TRBJ2-7; 9 positions match TRBD2. The junction had 2 bases not matched to a gene; V was cut back by 11 bases and J by 0 bases. This CDR3 spans 12 amino acids. The V gene's germline CDR1 is ENHRY and CDR2 SYGVKD.

V gene TRBV29-1 combines with J gene TRBJ1-4; D perhaps matches TRBD1 (6 bases). Trimming left V 4 bases short and J 6 bases short, with 9 bases between. Germline CDR1 reads SQVTM; CDR2 reads ANQGSEA. CDR3 size: 12 residues. The CDR3 spells CSVAAGDEKLFF. The CDR3 DNA reads TGCAGCGTTGCGGCAGGGGATGAAAAACTGTTTTTT.

The J gene is TRBJ2-7, the V gene TRBV2; 7 bases agree with TRBD2. Losses at the gene ends were 5 bases for V and 13 bases for J; bases not matched to a gene: 11. From germline, CDR1 is SNHLY and CDR2 FYNNEI. This CDR3 region has 12 residues. This CDR3 is CASSLKLARNYF. CDR3 coding DNA: TGTGCCAGCAGTTTAAAACTAGCGCGTAACTACTTC.

The table lists this clone with a count of one. This CDR3 reads CASDSPGLALYEQYF. The CDR3 coding sequence is TGTGCCAGCGATAGCCCGGGACTAGCCCTCTACGAGCAGTACTTC. This chain links TRBV28 with TRBJ2-7; 9 bases are shared with TRBD2. The CDR3 sequence is 15 residues long. The germline gives CDR1 MDHEN, CDR2 SYDVKM. V dropped 8 bases and J dropped 3; count of bases not matched to a gene: 11.

This rearrangement joins TRBV2 to TRBJ1-2; TRBD1 aligns across 7 bases. V lost 5 bases and J lost 4; bases outside the gene matches: 7. This CDR3 is 14 amino acids long. Per the germline V gene, CDR1 is SNHLY and CDR2 is FYNNEI. The DNA of the CDR3 is TGTGCCAGCAGTAGCGACAGGGCAGGCTATGGCTACACCTTC. It specifies CASSSDRAGYGYTF.

This chain connects TRBV5-6 to TRBJ1-2; TRBD1 agrees at 7 bases. This CDR3 is 15 amino acids long. With 1 base clipped from V and 2 bases from J, the junction kept 5 bases outside the gene matches. The germline gives CDR1 SGHDT, CDR2 YYEEEE. CDR3 loop: CASSLISDRNYGYTF. CDR3 in DNA: TGTGCCAGCAGCTTGATCTCGGACAGGAACTATGGCTACACCTTC.

This clone was detected a few times. The chain combines TRBV19 with TRBJ1-1; D gene uncertain. Germline CDR1 is LNHDA and CDR2 is SQIVND (reference sequence). The CDR3 spans 12 residues. V was cut by 6 bases and J by 2 bases, with 7 bases left in between. The CDR3 nucleotides read TGTGCCAGTAGCCGACTAAACACTGAAGCTTTCTTT. Residues: CASSRLNTEAFF.

The V call is TRBV27, the J call TRBJ1-2; D is unresolved. CDR3 size: 13 residues. V lost 6 bases, J lost 2 bases, and 10 bases lay in between. Per germline, CDR1 MNHEY and CDR2 SMNVEV (reference sequence). CDR3 sequence (DNA): TGTGCCAGCAGCCGCGCGGGAAACTATGGCTACACCTTC. It is translated as CASSRAGNYGYTF.

The V gene is TRBV19, the J gene TRBJ1-2; D is undetermined. V lost 0 bases to trimming and J lost 8 bases, with 13 bases between them. Per the germline V gene, CDR1 is LNHDA and CDR2 is SQIVND (reference sequence). The CDR3 is 14 amino acids. The CDR3 spells CASSIDSTVRGYTF. The CDR3 region has the DNA TGTGCCAGTAGTATAGATTCCACGGTTCGGGGCTACACCTTC.

This clone was observed a few times. This chain links TRBV6-5 with TRBJ1-4, with D possibly matching TRBD1 (6 bases). This CDR3 region has 13 residues. CDR1 MNHEY and CDR2 SVGAGI come from the germline V gene. V gave up 6 bases and J gave up 7 bases, with 12 bases separating them. This CDR3 is CASRTPGAEKLFF. CDR3 in DNA: TGTGCCAGCAGAACACCAGGGGCTGAAAAACTGTTTTTT.

V and J are TRBV5-1 and TRBJ1-1, with D possibly matching TRBD1 (6 bases). CDR3 size: 17 residues. Germline V CDR1 and CDR2: SGHRS, YFSETQ. With 8 bases removed from V and 1 base from J, the gap between germline ends came to 24 bases. The CDR3 DNA reads as TGCGCCAGTACTTCCTTGGGACACCCCTCTCCGAACACTGAAGCTTTCTTT. Protein: CASTSLGHPSPNTEAFF.

The chain employs TRBV7-8 and TRBJ2-1; TRBD1 aligns across 7 bases. CDR1 and CDR2 from the germline V gene are SGHVS and FQNEAQ. This CDR3 is built from 15 residues. V shed 2 bases and J 10 bases; nucleotides not matched to a gene: 11. The CDR3 DNA follows: TGTGCCAGCAGCTTATCCGGGACAGCAATTGGGGAGCAGTTCTTC. Amino acids: CASSLSGTAIGEQFF. The complete variable domain, with remaining parts taken from reference TRBV7-8 and TRBJ2-1, reads GAGVSQSPRYKVAKRGQDVALRCDPISGHVSLFWYQQALGQGPEFLTYFQNEAQLDKSGLPSDRFFAERPEGSVSTLKIQRTQQEDSAVYLCASSLSGTAIGEQFFGPGTRLTVL.

This clone came up a few times. The CDR3 nucleotides are TGTGCCAGCTCACCGAGGAACCGACAGGGGGGCATCGATGGCTACACCTTC. It translates to CASSPRNRQGGIDGYTF. V gene TRBV18 combines with J gene TRBJ1-2; 9 bases line up with TRBD1. This CDR3 region has 17 residues. With 3 bases clipped from V and 6 bases from J, the junction kept 14 bases outside the gene matches. CDR1 and CDR2 (germline): KGHSH, LQKENI.

This clone is a singleton in its sample. The J gene is TRBJ2-7, the V gene TRBV10-3; 8 bases are a match to TRBD1. The CDR3 runs 15 residues. CDR1 and CDR2 from the germline V gene are ENHRY and SYGVKD. Trimming cost V 11 bases and J 3 bases; bases outside gene matches: 15. The CDR3 here is CAGSPGGADSYEQYF. CDR3 nucleotides: TGTGCCGGATCGCCAGGGGGCGCAGACAGCTACGAGCAGTACTTC.

V is TRBV5-5 and J is TRBJ1-6; D not certain. The CDR3 length is 13 residues. V was cut by 4 bases and J by 11 bases, with 13 bases left in between. Germline V gene lookup returns CDR1 SGHKS and CDR2 YYEKEE (reference sequence). This CDR3 reads CASSHSNGAPLHF. CDR3 DNA sequence: TGTGCCAGCAGCCACAGCAACGGGGCACCCCTCCACTTT.

This clone has just one count. The rearrangement uses TRBV10-3 and TRBJ1-3, with D tentatively TRBD1 (5 bases). Trimming removed 8 bases at V and 0 bases at J, with 11 bases between. The CDR3 is 14 amino acids. Germline CDR1 is ENHRY and CDR2 is SYGVKD. The CDR3 is CAIWDGSSGNTIYF. The CDR3 region has the DNA TGTGCCATCTGGGACGGGAGCTCTGGAAACACCATATATTTT.

In its sample, this clone is medium-sized. The chain has TRBV2 and TRBJ2-1, with TRBD2 identical over 16 bases. Germline CDR1 is SNHLY and CDR2 is FYNNEI. V was clipped by 4 bases and J by 4 bases; unmatched bases: 4. This CDR3 spans 17 amino acids. CDR3 coding DNA: TGTGCCAGCAGTGCTGCGGGACTAGCGGGAGGGTACAATGAGCAGTTCTTC. This encodes CASSAAGLAGGYNEQFF. Supplemented by reference TRBV2 and TRBJ2-1, the full variable domain reads EPEVTQTPSHQVTQMGQEVILRCVPISNHLYFYWYRQILGQKVEFLVSFYNNEISEKSEIFDDQFSVERPDGSNFTLKIRSTKLEDSAMYFCASSAAGLAGGYNEQFFGPGTRLTVL.

V usage is TRBV10-2 and J usage is TRBJ2-7, with 8 nucleotides matching TRBD1. V shed 8 bases and J 1 base; nucleotides not matched to a gene: 4. Germline CDR1 WSHSY, CDR2 SAAADI. The CDR3 runs 13 residues. The DNA for the CDR3 is TGCGCCAGCGGTAGACAGGGGTCCTACGAGCAGTACTTC. This encodes CASGRQGSYEQYF.

A few counts support this clone. The V call is TRBV6-1, the J call TRBJ2-5; D is undetermined. The DNA end lines up better with TRBJ2-7; the J call may be wrong. CDR1 is MNHNS, CDR2 SASEGT, per germline. The CDR3 extends over 13 amino acids. The CDR3 DNA is TGTGCCAGCACCCCTCCTGGTCCCTACGAGCAGTACTTC. Protein: CASTPPGPYEQYF.

J is TRBJ1-6 and V is TRBV10-3; 9 nucleotides agree with TRBD1. The germline V gene has CDR1 ENHRY and CDR2 SYGVKD. The CDR3 is made up of 17 amino acids. The V gene end was trimmed by 5 bases and the J gene end by 7 bases; junction bases not matched to a gene: 12. CDR3 sequence (DNA): TGTGCCATCAGTAGAACAGGGGGCACCAATGGAAATTCACCCCTCCACTTT. It yields the protein CAISRTGGTNGNSPLHF.